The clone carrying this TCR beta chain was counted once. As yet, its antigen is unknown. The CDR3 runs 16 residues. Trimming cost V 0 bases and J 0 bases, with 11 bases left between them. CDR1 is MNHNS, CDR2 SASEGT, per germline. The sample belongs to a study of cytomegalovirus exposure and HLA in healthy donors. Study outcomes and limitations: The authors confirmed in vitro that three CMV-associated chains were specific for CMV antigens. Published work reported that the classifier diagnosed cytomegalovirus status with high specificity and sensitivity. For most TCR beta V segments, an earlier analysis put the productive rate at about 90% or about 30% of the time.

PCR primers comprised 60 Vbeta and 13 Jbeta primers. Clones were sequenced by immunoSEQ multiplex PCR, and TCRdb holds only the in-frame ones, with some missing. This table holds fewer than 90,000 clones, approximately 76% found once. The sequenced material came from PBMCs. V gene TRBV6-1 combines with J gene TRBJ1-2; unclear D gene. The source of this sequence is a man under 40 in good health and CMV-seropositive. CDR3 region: CASSEARFETNYGYTF. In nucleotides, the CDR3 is TGTGCCAGCAGTGAAGCTCGGTTCGAGACTAACTATGGCTACACCTTC.